Listed here are 19 T cell receptor beta chains from one sample, sequenced in a study of blood T cell repertoires in COVID-19. Method: immunoSEQ multiplex PCR; TCRdb's copy keeps in-frame clones and lacks some. Counted here are 150,000 to 180,000 clones, roughly 80% occurring once; the ten biggest clones make up 9.5% to 13%. Material for sequencing was peripheral blood. The receptors shown here come from a woman aged 55-70 years with COVID-19, enrolled during active disease.

The rearrangement uses TRBV6-5 and TRBJ2-1; D is ambiguous. From germline, CDR1 is MNHEY and CDR2 SVGAGI. V was pared by 2 bases and J by 10 bases, with 9 bases between. There are 12 residues in the CDR3. CDR3 amino acids: CASSYPPEEQFF. The CDR3 DNA reads as TGTGCCAGCAGTTACCCTCCGGAGGAGCAGTTCTTC.

This clone was seen only once. This rearrangement joins TRBV5-4 to TRBJ1-3; 7 bases align to TRBD1. This CDR3 region has 17 residues. The J segment lost 4 bases and the V segment lost 4 bases, leaving 14 bases of the junction unmatched. Germline assignment: CDR1 SGHNT and CDR2 YYREEE (reference sequence). The CDR3 reads CASSPSTPTGRGNTIYF. CDR3 nucleotides: TGTGCCAGCAGCCCCTCGACGCCGACAGGGAGGGGAAACACCATATATTTT.

The genes are TRBV7-3 and TRBJ1-1; TRBD1 matches at 12 bases. The CDR3 is 16 amino acids. CDR1 and CDR2 from the germline V gene are SGHTA and FQGTGA. The V and J ends lost 5 bases and 4 bases, in that order; junction bases with no gene match: 8. CDR3 bases: TGTGCCAGCAGCACCGGGACAGGGGGCACAGGCACTGAAGCTTTCTTT. Amino acids: CASSTGTGGTGTEAFF.

V gene TRBV6-1 combines with J gene TRBJ1-2, with TRBD1 matching over 7 bases. V shed 2 bases and J 1 base; nucleotides not matched to a gene: 1. CDR1 is MNHNS, CDR2 SASEGT, per germline. CDR3 length: 14 amino acids. CDR3 sequence (DNA): TGTGCCAGCAGTGAAACAGGGGTTAACTATGGCTACACCTTC. Protein sequence: CASSETGVNYGYTF.

This clone was detected only once. The V call is TRBV11-3, the J call TRBJ2-2, with TRBD2 identical over 8 bases. The CDR3 runs 16 residues. Trimming removed 5 bases from V and 7 bases from J; junction bases left unmatched: 12. Germline V CDR1 and CDR2: SGHNT, YENEEA. The CDR3, as DNA: TGTGCCAGCAGCCGGTCGACGGGCGGGGGGAACGGGGAGCTGTTTTTT. This translates into CASSRSTGGGNGELFF.

V is TRBV30 and J is TRBJ1-5; 7 bases are a match to TRBD1. The length of the CDR3 is 13 residues. Trimming at V came to 5 bases and at J to 1 base, leaving 2 bases not matched to a gene. Germline V gives CDR1 GTSNPN, CDR2 SVGIG (reference sequence). The CDR3, as DNA: TGTGCCTGGTCAGGGGGGAGCAATCAGCCCCAGCATTTT. Its protein product is CAWSGGSNQPQHF.

This chain links TRBV29-1 with TRBJ2-1; 7 bases align to TRBD2. The CDR3 covers 14 residues. Germline CDR1 reads SQVTM; CDR2 reads ANQGSEA. V was pared by 7 bases and J by 5 bases, with 11 bases of the junction left unmatched. CDR3: CSAVTSRFNNEQFF. CDR3 DNA: TGCAGCGCCGTGACTAGCCGATTTAACAATGAGCAGTTCTTC.

The genes are TRBV6-6 and TRBJ2-7, with 7 bases identical to TRBD1. With 10 bases clipped from V and 2 bases from J, the junction kept 11 bases outside the gene matches. CDR3 size: 14 residues. Germline lookup yields CDR1 MNHNY and CDR2 SVGAGI (reference sequence). The CDR3 DNA is TGTGCCACCTGGGCCCGGGACAGTCCCTACGAGCAGTACTTC. Translated, it gives CATWARDSPYEQYF.

The chain has TRBV27 and TRBJ1-5; D not resolved. V dropped 5 bases and J dropped 5 bases, with 28 bases sitting between them. CDR1 is MNHEY, CDR2 SMNVEV, per germline (reference sequence). The CDR3 is made up of 19 amino acids. CDR3 amino acids: CASSRKAAPVSQGYQPQHF. In DNA, the CDR3 is TGTGCCAGCAGTCGAAAGGCGGCCCCCGTGTCGCAAGGATATCAGCCCCAGCATTTT.

The rearrangement joins TRBV11-1 to TRBJ2-1; 15 bases line up with TRBD2. The germline CDR1 and CDR2 sequences are SGHAT and FQDESV (reference sequence). The V and J ends lost 1 base and 10 bases, in that order; junction bases with no gene match: 5. This CDR3 comprises 16 residues. CDR3 coding DNA: TGTGCCAGCAGCTTAGGGGGACTAGCGGGAGGAGAAGAGCAGTTCTTC. Translating it yields CASSLGGLAGGEEQFF.

The gene calls are TRBV27 and TRBJ1-1, with D unclear. This CDR3 has 13 residues. The germline V gene encodes CDR1 MNHEY and CDR2 SMNVEV (reference sequence). Trimming took 3 bases from V and 0 from J, leaving 5 bases between them. In DNA form, the CDR3 reads TGTGCCAGCAGTTTCTACTTGAACACTGAAGCTTTCTTT. This gives the protein CASSFYLNTEAFF.

This clone was seen a few times. This rearrangement joins TRBV5-5 to TRBJ1-5; D perhaps matches TRBD1 (5 bases). V lost 0 bases and J lost 3, with 7 bases in between. The germline V gene encodes CDR1 SGHKS and CDR2 YYEKEE (reference sequence). The length of the CDR3 is 14 residues. DNA of the CDR3: TGTGCCAGCAGCTTGGGACAGCTCAATCAGCCCCAGCATTTT. It codes for CASSLGQLNQPQHF.

This sequence joins TRBV6-1 and TRBJ1-1; D gene unclear. V was cut by 1 base and J by 0 bases, with 6 bases left in between. CDR1 is MNHNS, CDR2 SASEGT, per germline. This CDR3 is built from 14 residues. For the CDR3, the DNA is TGTGCCAGCAGTGAAGATGGAGTGAACACTGAAGCTTTCTTT. Translating gives CASSEDGVNTEAFF.

This clone was detected once. The genes are TRBV7-8 and TRBJ1-1; TRBD1 is a possible D gene (5 bases). The V gene's germline CDR1 is SGHVS and CDR2 FQNEAQ. The CDR3 runs to 13 residues. V lost 1 base, J lost 7 bases, and 10 bases lay in between. The CDR3 DNA follows: TGTGCCAGCAGCTTAGGGGAAAGGGGTGAAGCTTTCTTT. Translation: CASSLGERGEAFF.

The chain recombines TRBV29-1 with TRBJ1-2, with unresolved D. The CDR3 runs 13 residues. The V end lost 6 bases, the J end lost 0 bases, and 11 bases lay between the germline ends. The germline V gene encodes CDR1 SQVTM and CDR2 ANQGSEA. The DNA for the CDR3 is TGCAGCGTAATCAGGTCCTCTAACTATGGCTACACCTTC. This codes for CSVIRSSNYGYTF.

This rearrangement joins TRBV6-5 to TRBJ1-1, with TRBD1 identical over 7 bases. CDR1 is MNHEY and CDR2 is SVGAGI in the germline V gene. This CDR3 region has 13 residues. V lost 5 bases and J lost 3; bases outside the gene matches: 3. CDR3 DNA sequence: TGTGCCAGCAGTAATGACAGGGACACTGAAGCTTTCTTT. Protein sequence: CASSNDRDTEAFF.

V is TRBV18 and J is TRBJ2-1, with no clear D. The CDR3 has 13 residues. The germline V and J ends were trimmed by 3 bases and 5 bases, with 8 bases remaining between them. CDR1 and CDR2 (germline): KGHSH, LQKENI. The DNA of the CDR3 is TGTGCCAGCTCACCCTACAGAGACAATGAGCAGTTCTTC. It yields the protein CASSPYRDNEQFF.

The DNA for the CDR3 is TGTGCCAGCAGCTCCGAGGGGACGGGAGACTACGAGCAGTACTTC. Protein product: CASSSEGTGDYEQYF. The gene calls are TRBV11-3 and TRBJ2-7, with TRBD2 as a possible D gene (6 bases). Germline CDR1 reads SGHNT; CDR2 reads YENEEA. The CDR3 totals 15 residues. V dropped 4 bases and J dropped 3 bases, with 16 bases sitting between them.

This clone appeared once. V gene TRBV6-6 combines with J gene TRBJ1-5; 10 positions match TRBD1. V gave up 6 bases and J gave up 3 bases; unmatched junction bases: 5. Per germline, CDR1 MNHNY and CDR2 SVGAGI (reference sequence). This CDR3 is built from 15 residues. The CDR3 region is CASRRDRGPNQPQHF. DNA of the CDR3: TGTGCCAGCAGACGTGACAGGGGGCCCAATCAGCCCCAGCATTTT.